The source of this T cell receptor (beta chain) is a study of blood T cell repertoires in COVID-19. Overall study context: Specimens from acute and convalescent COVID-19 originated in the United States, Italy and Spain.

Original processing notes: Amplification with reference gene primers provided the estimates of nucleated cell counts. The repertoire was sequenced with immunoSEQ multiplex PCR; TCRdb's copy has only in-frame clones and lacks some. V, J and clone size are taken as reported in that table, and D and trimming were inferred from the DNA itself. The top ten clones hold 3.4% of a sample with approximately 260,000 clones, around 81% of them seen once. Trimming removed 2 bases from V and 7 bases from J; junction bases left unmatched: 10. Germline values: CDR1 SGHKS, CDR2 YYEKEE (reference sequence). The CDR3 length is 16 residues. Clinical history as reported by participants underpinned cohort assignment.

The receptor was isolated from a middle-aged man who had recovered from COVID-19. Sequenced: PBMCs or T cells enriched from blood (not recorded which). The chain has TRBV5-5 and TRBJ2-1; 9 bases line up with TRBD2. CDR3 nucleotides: TGTGCCAGCAGCTTTCAGCTAGCGGGGACGGTAAATGAGCAGTTCTTC. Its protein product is CASSFQLAGTVNEQFF.